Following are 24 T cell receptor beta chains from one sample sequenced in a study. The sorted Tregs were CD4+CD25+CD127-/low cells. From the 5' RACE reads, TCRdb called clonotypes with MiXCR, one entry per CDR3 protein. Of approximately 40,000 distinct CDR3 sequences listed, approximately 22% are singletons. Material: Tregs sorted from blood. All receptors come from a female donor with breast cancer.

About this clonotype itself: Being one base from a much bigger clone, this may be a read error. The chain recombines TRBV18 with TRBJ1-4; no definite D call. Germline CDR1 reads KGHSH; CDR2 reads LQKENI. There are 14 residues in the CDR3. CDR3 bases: TGTACCAGCTCACCGGGGTCCAATAATGAAAAACTGTTTTTT. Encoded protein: CTSSPGSNNEKLFF.

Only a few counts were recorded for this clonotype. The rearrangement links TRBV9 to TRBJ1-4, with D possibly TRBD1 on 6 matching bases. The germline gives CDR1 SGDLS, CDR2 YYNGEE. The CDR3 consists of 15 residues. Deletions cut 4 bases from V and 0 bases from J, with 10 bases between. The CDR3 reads CASSFQGTTNEKLFF. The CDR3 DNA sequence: TGTGCCAGCAGCTTCCAGGGGACAACTAATGAAAAACTGTTTTTT.

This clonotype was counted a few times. As DNA, the CDR3 is TGTGCCAGCATCGCTAAGGTTATGGGACTGAGCCAAAGCACCGGGGAGCTGTTTTTT. It encodes CASIAKVMGLSQSTGELFF. The chain links TRBV12-3 or TRBV12-4 to TRBJ2-2, with a possible D match to TRBD2 (6 bases). The CDR3 is made up of 19 amino acids. Between the trimmed V and J ends, which lost 7 bases and 4 bases, there was a span of 28 bases.

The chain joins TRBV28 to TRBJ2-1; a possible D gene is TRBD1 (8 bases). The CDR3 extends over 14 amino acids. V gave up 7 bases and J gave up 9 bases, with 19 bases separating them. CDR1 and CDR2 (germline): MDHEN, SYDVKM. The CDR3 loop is CASMTGARGSEQFF. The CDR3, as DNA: TGTGCCAGCATGACAGGGGCTCGCGGGAGTGAGCAGTTCTTC.

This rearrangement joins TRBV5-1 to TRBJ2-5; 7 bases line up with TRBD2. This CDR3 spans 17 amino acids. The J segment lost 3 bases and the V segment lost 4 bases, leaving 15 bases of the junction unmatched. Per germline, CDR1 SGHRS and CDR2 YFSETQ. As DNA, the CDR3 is TGCGCCAGCAGCCAACTCCCGTCTTGGACTAGTGAAGAGACCCAGTACTTC. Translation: CASSQLPSWTSEETQYF.

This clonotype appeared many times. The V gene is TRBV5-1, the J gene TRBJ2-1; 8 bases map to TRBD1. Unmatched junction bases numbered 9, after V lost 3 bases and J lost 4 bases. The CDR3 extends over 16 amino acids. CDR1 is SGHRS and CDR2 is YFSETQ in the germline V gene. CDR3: CASSSTGTGAYNEQFF. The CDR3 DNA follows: TGCGCCAGCAGCTCCACCGGGACAGGAGCATACAATGAGCAGTTCTTC.

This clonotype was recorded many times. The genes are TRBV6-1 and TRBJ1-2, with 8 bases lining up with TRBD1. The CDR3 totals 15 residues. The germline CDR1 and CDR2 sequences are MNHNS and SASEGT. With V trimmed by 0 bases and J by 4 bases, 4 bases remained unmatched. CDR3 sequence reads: CASSEAPTGAYGYTF. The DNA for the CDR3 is TGTGCCAGCAGTGAAGCGCCGACAGGGGCCTATGGCTACACCTTC.

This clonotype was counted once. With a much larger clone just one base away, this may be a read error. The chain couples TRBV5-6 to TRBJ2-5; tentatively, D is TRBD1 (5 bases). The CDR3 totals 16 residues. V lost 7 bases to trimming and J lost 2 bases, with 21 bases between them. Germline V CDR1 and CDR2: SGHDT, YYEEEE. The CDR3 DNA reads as TGTGCCAGCGGCCCGAGCAGGGTCTGGAGACAAGAGACCCAGTACTTC. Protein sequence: CASGPSRVWRQETQYF.

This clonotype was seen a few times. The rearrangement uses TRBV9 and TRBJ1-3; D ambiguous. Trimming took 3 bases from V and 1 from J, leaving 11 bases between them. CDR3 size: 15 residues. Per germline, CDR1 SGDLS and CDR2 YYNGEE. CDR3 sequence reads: CASSGDGVSGNTIYF. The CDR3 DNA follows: TGTGCCAGCAGCGGTGACGGAGTATCTGGAAACACCATATATTTT. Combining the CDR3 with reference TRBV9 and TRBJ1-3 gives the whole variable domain DSGVTQTPKHLITATGQRVTLRCSPRSGDLSVYWYQQSLDQGLQFLIQYYNGEERAKGNILERFSAQQFPDLHSELNLSSLELGDSALYFCASSGDGVSGNTIYFGEGSWLTVV.

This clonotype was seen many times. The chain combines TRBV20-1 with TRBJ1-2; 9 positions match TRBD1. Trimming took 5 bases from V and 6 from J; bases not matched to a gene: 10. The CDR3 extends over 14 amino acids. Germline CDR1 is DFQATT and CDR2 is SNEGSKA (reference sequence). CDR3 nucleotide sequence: TGCAGTGCTTCACGAAGGGGACAGGGCCATGGCTACACCTTC. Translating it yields CSASRRGQGHGYTF.

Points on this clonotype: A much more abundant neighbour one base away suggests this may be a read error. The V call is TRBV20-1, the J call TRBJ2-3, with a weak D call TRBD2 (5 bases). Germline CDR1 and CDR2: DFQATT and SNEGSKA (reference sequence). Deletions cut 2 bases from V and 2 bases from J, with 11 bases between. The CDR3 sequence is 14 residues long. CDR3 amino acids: CSARPNGNTDTQYF. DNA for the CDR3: TGCAGTGCTAGACCCAACGGGAACACAGATACGCAGTATTTT.

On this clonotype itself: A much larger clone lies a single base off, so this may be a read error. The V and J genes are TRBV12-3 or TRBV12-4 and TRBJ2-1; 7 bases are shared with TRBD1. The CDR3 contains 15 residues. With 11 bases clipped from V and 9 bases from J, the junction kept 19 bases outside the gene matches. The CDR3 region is CAGTSAGQEHGEQFF. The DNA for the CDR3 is TGTGCCGGCACTTCCGCCGGACAGGAGCACGGTGAGCAGTTCTTC.

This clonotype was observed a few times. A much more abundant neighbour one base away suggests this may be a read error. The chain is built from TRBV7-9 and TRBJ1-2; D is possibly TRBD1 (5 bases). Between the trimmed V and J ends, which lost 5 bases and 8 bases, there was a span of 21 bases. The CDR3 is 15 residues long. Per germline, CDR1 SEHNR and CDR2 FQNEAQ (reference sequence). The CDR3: CASSPLGGRALGYTF. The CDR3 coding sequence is TGTGCCAGCAGCCCCCTCGGGGGACGGGCATTAGGCTACACCTTC.

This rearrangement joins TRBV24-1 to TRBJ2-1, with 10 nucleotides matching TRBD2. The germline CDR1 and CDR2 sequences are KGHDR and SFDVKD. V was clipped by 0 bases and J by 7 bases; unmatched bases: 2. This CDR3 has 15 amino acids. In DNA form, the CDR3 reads TGTGCCACCAGTGATTTGGATAGCGGGAGGAATGAGCAGTTCTTC. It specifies CATSDLDSGRNEQFF.

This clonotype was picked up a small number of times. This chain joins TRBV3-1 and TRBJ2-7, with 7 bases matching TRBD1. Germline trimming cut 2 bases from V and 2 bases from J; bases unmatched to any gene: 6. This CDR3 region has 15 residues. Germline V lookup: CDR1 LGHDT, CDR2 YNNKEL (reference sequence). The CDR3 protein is CASSQPGTDPYEQYF. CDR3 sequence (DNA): TGTGCCAGCAGCCAACCCGGGACAGACCCCTACGAGCAGTACTTC.

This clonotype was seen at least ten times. CDR3 sequence (DNA): TGCGCCAGCAGCTTCGGACAGCCCTCCTACGAGCAGTACTTC. This encodes CASSFGQPSYEQYF. The chain employs TRBV5-1 and TRBJ2-7; tentative D call: TRBD1 (6 bases). The V end was cut by 2 bases, the J end by 0 bases, with 9 bases between. There are 14 residues in the CDR3. The germline gives CDR1 SGHRS, CDR2 YFSETQ.

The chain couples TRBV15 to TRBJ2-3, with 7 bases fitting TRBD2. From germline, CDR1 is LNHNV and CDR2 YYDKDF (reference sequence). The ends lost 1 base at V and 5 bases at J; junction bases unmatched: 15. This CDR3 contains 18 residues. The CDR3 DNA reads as TGTGCCACCAGCAGAGGGGCCCGGTCGACTAGCAGTCAAGATACGCAGTATTTT. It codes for CATSRGARSTSSQDTQYF.

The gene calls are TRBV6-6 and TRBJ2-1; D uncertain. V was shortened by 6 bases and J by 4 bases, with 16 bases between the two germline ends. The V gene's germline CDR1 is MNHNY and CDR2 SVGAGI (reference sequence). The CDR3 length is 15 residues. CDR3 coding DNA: TGTGCCAGCAGCTCGACTGGGGTAGATTACAATGAGCAGTTCTTC. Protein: CASSSTGVDYNEQFF.

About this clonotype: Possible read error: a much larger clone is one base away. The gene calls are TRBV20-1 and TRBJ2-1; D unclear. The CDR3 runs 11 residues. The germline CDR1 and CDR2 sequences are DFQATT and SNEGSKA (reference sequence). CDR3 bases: TGCAGTGCTAGGTACGCCAATGAGCAGCTCTTC. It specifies CSARYANEQLF.

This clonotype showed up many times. The CDR3 region has the DNA TGTGCCACCAGCACCCGGGACGAAGCAGATACGCAGTATTTT. It translates to CATSTRDEADTQYF. This chain connects TRBV15 to TRBJ2-3, with D perhaps matching TRBD1 or TRBD2 (5 bases each). V shed 4 bases and J shed 4 bases, with 12 bases lying between them. The CDR3 totals 14 residues. Per germline, CDR1 LNHNV and CDR2 YYDKDF (reference sequence). Full variable domain (rest looked up from reference TRBV15 and TRBJ2-3): DAMVIQNPRYQVTQFGKPVTLSCSQTLNHNVMYWYQQKSSQAPKLLFHYYDKDFNNEADTPDNFQSRRPNTSFCFLDIRSPGLGDTAMYLCATSTRDEADTQYFGPGTRLTVL.

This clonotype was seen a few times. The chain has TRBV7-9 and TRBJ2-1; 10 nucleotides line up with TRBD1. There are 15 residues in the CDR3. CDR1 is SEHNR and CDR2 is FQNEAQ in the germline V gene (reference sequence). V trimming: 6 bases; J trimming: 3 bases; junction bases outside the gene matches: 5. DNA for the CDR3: TGTGCCAGCAGGCCACGGGACAGGGGCTACAATGAGCAGTTCTTC. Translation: CASRPRDRGYNEQFF.

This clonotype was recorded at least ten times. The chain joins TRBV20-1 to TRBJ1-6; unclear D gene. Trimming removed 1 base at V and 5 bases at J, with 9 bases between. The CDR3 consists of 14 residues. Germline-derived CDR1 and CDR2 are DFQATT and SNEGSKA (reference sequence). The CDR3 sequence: CSARVIQDNSPLHF. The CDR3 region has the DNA TGCAGTGCTAGAGTTATCCAGGATAATTCACCCCTCCACTTT.

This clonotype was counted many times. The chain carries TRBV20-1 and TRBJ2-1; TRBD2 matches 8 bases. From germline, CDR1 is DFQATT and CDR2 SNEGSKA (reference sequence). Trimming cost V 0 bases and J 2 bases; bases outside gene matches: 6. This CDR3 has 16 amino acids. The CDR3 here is CSARDVLAETYNEQFF. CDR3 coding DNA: TGCAGTGCTAGAGACGTACTAGCGGAGACCTACAATGAGCAGTTCTTC.

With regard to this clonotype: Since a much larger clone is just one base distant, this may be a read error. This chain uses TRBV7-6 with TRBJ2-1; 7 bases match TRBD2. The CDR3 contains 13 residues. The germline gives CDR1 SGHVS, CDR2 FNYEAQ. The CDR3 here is CASSSGGLSEQLF. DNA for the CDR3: TGTGCCAGCAGCTCGGGAGGACTGAGTGAGCAGCTCTTC.